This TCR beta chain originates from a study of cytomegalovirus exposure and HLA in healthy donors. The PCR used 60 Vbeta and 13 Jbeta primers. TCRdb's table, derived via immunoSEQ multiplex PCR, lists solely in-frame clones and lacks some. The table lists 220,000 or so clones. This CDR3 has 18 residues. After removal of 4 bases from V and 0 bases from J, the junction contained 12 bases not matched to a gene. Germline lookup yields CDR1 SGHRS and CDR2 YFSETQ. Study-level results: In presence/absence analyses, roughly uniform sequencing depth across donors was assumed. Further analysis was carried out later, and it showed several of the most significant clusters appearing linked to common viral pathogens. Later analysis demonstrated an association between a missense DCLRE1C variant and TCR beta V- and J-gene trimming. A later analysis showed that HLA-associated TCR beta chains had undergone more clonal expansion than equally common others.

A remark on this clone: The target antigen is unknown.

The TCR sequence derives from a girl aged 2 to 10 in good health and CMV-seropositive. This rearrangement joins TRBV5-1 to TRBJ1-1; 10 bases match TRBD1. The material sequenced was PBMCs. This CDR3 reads CASSLAPPGTGVNTEAFF. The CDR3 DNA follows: TGCGCCAGCAGCCTGGCCCCTCCCGGGACAGGGGTGAACACTGAAGCTTTCTTT.